The 26 T cell receptor beta chains given below trace back to one sample, sequenced in a study of T cell changes during pregnancy in multiple sclerosis (dated by TCRdb to about 2019). To prepare the library, the immunoSEQ multiplex PCR assay was applied. Drawn from immuneACCESS, this table holds only the in-frame rearrangements with V and J called that TCRdb kept. Clones are partly lost; checked studies trace under half to an unresolved V gene and leave the rest unexplained. The sample table records 60,000 to 75,000 clones; around nine tenths of these occur just once. Roughly 0.85% of the sample goes to the ten largest clones. This specimen consisted of peripheral blood, obtained before pregnancy. The source of these receptors is a female donor with multiple sclerosis, enrolled in a pregnancy study.

V is TRBV6-1 and J is TRBJ2-1, with 12 nucleotides matching TRBD2. Germline CDR1 reads MNHNS; CDR2 reads SASEGT. CDR3 length: 15 amino acids. V lost 6 bases to trimming and J lost 3 bases; unmatched junction nucleotides: 3. The DNA of the CDR3 is TGTGCCAGCAGACGGACTAGCGGGGTCTACAATGAGCAGTTCTTC. This sequence encodes CASRRTSGVYNEQFF.

J is TRBJ2-1 and V is TRBV4-1; 10 bases align to TRBD2. This CDR3 region has 17 residues. V trimming: 1 base; J trimming: 4 bases; junction bases outside the gene matches: 7. Germline V gene lookup returns CDR1 MGHRA and CDR2 YSYEKL. CDR3 region: CASSQVAASGSYNEQFF. The CDR3 DNA is TGCGCCAGCAGCCAAGTCGCGGCTAGCGGGAGTTACAATGAGCAGTTCTTC.

The chain carries TRBV7-2 and TRBJ2-7, with D tentatively TRBD1 (6 bases). Germline V gene data show CDR1 as SGHTA and CDR2 as FQGNSA. This CDR3 region has 13 residues. The V gene lost 5 bases and the J gene lost 3 bases, with 11 bases spanning the gap. CDR3 amino acids: CASSVQGHYEQYF. The CDR3 DNA is TGTGCCAGCAGCGTACAGGGTCACTACGAGCAGTACTTC.

The chain is built from TRBV4-1 and TRBJ1-2; D is unresolved. V was pared by 1 base and J by 1 base, with 10 bases between. The CDR3 loop spans 15 amino acids. CDR1 is MGHRA and CDR2 is YSYEKL in the germline V gene. CDR3 DNA: TGCGCCAGCAGCCAAGGATCCGGTTATAACTATGGCTACACCTTC. Protein: CASSQGSGYNYGYTF.

The chain uses TRBV7-3 and TRBJ2-3, with 9 bases identical to TRBD2. The CDR3 is 16 amino acids. CDR1 is SGHTA and CDR2 is FQGTGA in the germline V gene. The V and J ends lost 5 bases and 3 bases, in that order; junction bases with no gene match: 9. The CDR3 nucleotides are TGTGCCAGCAGCCTCAGGAGGCTAGCGGGAACAGATACGCAGTATTTT. Encoded protein: CASSLRRLAGTDTQYF.

This clone appeared a single time. CDR3 amino acids: CASSTRLGGGNTEAFF. CDR3 coding DNA: TGTGCCAGCAGCACCCGGTTAGGGGGCGGGAACACTGAAGCTTTCTTT. The chain has TRBV9 and TRBJ1-1, with 7 bases lining up with TRBD1. V was pared by 4 bases and J by 1 base, with 10 bases of the junction left unmatched. The CDR3 sequence is 16 residues long. The germline V gene encodes CDR1 SGDLS and CDR2 YYNGEE.

The rearrangement joins TRBV7-2 to TRBJ1-2, with 8 bases lining up with TRBD1. V lost 2 bases and J lost 7; bases outside the gene matches: 6. From germline, CDR1 is SGHTA and CDR2 FQGNSA. This CDR3 is built from 14 residues. The CDR3 here is CASSLNNRGVGYTF. Here the CDR3 DNA reads TGTGCCAGCAGCTTAAATAACAGGGGGGTTGGCTACACCTTC.

This chain uses TRBV30 with TRBJ2-7, with a tentative D call TRBD1 (5 bases). The germline gives CDR1 GTSNPN, CDR2 SVGIG (reference sequence). Trimming left V 1 base short and J 6 bases short, with 13 bases between. There are 13 residues in the CDR3. In DNA form, the CDR3 reads TGTGCCTGGAGTGAAGGGGATCTAAGCGAGCAGTACTTC. The encoded protein is CAWSEGDLSEQYF.

In this sample, this clone turned up once. The V and J genes are TRBV11-2 and TRBJ2-1; 7 bases fit TRBD2. CDR3 length: 16 amino acids. The ends lost 5 bases at V and 6 bases at J; junction bases unmatched: 13. Germline CDR1 and CDR2: SGHAT and FQNNGV. The CDR3 reads CASSPAGGGGLNEQFF. The CDR3 DNA is TGTGCCAGCAGCCCCGCCGGTGGGGGGGGTCTCAATGAGCAGTTCTTC. Complete variable domain (other parts from reference TRBV11-2 and TRBJ2-1): EAGVAQSPRYKIIEKRQSVAFWCNPISGHATLYWYQQILGQGPKLLIQFQNNGVVDDSQLPKDRFSAERLKGVDSTLKIQPAKLEDSAVYLCASSPAGGGGLNEQFFGPGTRLTVL.

The J gene is TRBJ2-5, the V gene TRBV10-3, with TRBD2 identical over 9 bases. Germline V gene sequence: CDR1 ENHRY, CDR2 SYGVKD. The CDR3 runs to 14 residues. J lost 4 bases, V lost 8 bases, and 8 bases had no gene match. CDR3 amino acids: CAIGASGAGETQYF. CDR3 nucleotides: TGTGCCATCGGTGCTAGCGGGGCAGGAGAGACCCAGTACTTC.

The rearrangement links TRBV19 to TRBJ1-1; D gene unclear. The germline gives CDR1 LNHDA, CDR2 SQIVND (reference sequence). The ends were cut back, 4 bases at V and 4 bases at J, with 13 bases in the middle. CDR3 length: 14 residues. The CDR3 sequence is CASSSGGLGTEAFF. The CDR3 DNA follows: TGTGCCAGTAGTAGTGGCGGCTTGGGCACTGAAGCTTTCTTT.

As to this clone: At one boundary the junction diverges from the germline segment, which might be a read error. The chain joins TRBV5-4 to TRBJ2-7; 12 bases line up with TRBD1. The germline CDR1 and CDR2 sequences are SGHNT and YYREEE (reference sequence). The CDR3 has 16 amino acids. In DNA, the CDR3 is TGCGCCAGCAGCCAAGAATTGGGGACAGGGGGCGACGAGCAGTACTTC. It codes for CASSQELGTGGDEQYF. Using reference TRBV5-4 and TRBJ2-7 for the parts outside the CDR3, the full variable domain is ETGVTQSPTHLIKTRGQQVTLRCSSQSGHNTVSWYQQALGQGPQFIFQYYREEENGRGNFPPRFSGLQFPNYSSELNVNALELDDSALYLCASSQELGTGGDEQYFGPGTRLTVT.

The chain joins TRBV6-5 to TRBJ2-7; 14 bases line up with TRBD2. V lost 5 bases and J lost 7; bases outside the gene matches: 7. Germline CDR1 reads MNHEY; CDR2 reads SVGAGI. The CDR3 consists of 15 residues. CDR3 region: CASSRTSGGPREQYF. The CDR3 DNA reads TGTGCCAGCAGTCGGACTAGCGGGGGGCCGAGGGAGCAGTACTTC.

V and J are TRBV10-3 and TRBJ2-3; D might be TRBD1 (7 bases). Germline loops: CDR1 ENHRY, CDR2 SYGVKD. CDR3 length: 13 amino acids. V dropped 10 bases and J dropped 6 bases, with 17 bases sitting between them. CDR3 DNA sequence: TGTGCCACCCAGGGGGGCCAACCCGATACGCAGTATTTT. Residues: CATQGGQPDTQYF.

The chain recombines TRBV7-8 with TRBJ1-6; D perhaps matches TRBD1 (5 bases). V was trimmed by 6 bases and J by 7 bases, leaving 16 bases between them. The CDR3 runs 15 residues. The V gene's germline CDR1 is SGHVS and CDR2 FQNEAQ. The CDR3 DNA is TGTGCCAGCAGGAAATTACAGGCGGCAAATTCACCCCTCCACTTT. Translating it yields CASRKLQAANSPLHF.

The V call is TRBV27, the J call TRBJ2-6; D ambiguous. The CDR3 extends over 18 amino acids. Looked up from germline, CDR1 is MNHEY and CDR2 is SMNVEV (reference sequence). The V end was cut by 0 bases, the J end by 0 bases, with 12 bases between. CDR3 nucleotide sequence: TGTGCCAGCAGTTTATCAGTTTCCGGAGCCTCTGGGGCCAACGTCCTGACTTTC. Amino acid sequence: CASSLSVSGASGANVLTF.

The chain joins TRBV7-2 to TRBJ2-7, with 9 bases lining up with TRBD1. Germline CDR1 SGHTA, CDR2 FQGNSA. The CDR3 extends over 15 amino acids. The V gene end was trimmed by 3 bases and the J gene end by 3 bases; junction bases not matched to a gene: 6. In DNA form, the CDR3 reads TGTGCCAGCAGCTTGACAGGACAGGGGCACTACGAGCAGTACTTC. Protein sequence: CASSLTGQGHYEQYF.

A single count supports this clone. The V and J genes are TRBV6-5 and TRBJ2-2, with D possibly matching TRBD2 (5 bases). Trimming took 4 bases from V and 4 from J, leaving 13 bases between them. Germline V gene data show CDR1 as MNHEY and CDR2 as SVGAGI. This CDR3 comprises 15 residues. The CDR3 loop reads CASSSSHLATGELFF. The CDR3 coding sequence is TGTGCCAGCAGTTCGAGCCACCTAGCCACCGGGGAGCTGTTTTTT.

The rearrangement joins TRBV6-5 to TRBJ1-2, with D possibly matching TRBD1 (6 bases). V lost 5 bases and J 4 bases, leaving 11 bases between the germline ends. Germline CDR1 is MNHEY and CDR2 is SVGAGI. CDR3 length: 13 residues. DNA for the CDR3: TGTGCCAGCAGTCCCACAGGGCTCTATGGCTACACCTTC. Translating gives CASSPTGLYGYTF.

V gene TRBV14 combines with J gene TRBJ2-7, with D perhaps TRBD2 (7 bases). Trimming pared 1 base from V and 2 bases from J, leaving 12 bases between. This CDR3 has 15 residues. CDR1 and CDR2 (germline): SGHDN, FVKESK. The chain's CDR3 is CASSQGRGPAYEQYF. The CDR3 nucleotides are TGTGCCAGCAGCCAAGGGCGGGGGCCCGCCTACGAGCAGTACTTC.

This clone was found once. V and J are TRBV4-2 and TRBJ1-2; D is uncertain. The V gene lost 2 bases and the J gene lost 0 bases, with 13 bases spanning the gap. This CDR3 is 16 amino acids long. Looked up from germline, CDR1 is LGHNA and CDR2 is YNFKEQ. CDR3 coding DNA: TGTGCCAGCAGCCAATTATCGGCGGCCACTAACTATGGCTACACCTTC. Amino acid sequence: CASSQLSAATNYGYTF.

This clone was detected only once. V usage is TRBV18 and J usage is TRBJ2-7; 8 bases map to TRBD1. Germline V gene data show CDR1 as KGHSH and CDR2 as LQKENI. The CDR3 consists of 13 residues. The V gene end was trimmed by 3 bases and the J gene end by 7 bases; junction bases not matched to a gene: 5. Here the CDR3 DNA reads TGTGCCAGCTCACCCAGGGGGCTCGAGGAGCAGTACTTC. It is translated as CASSPRGLEEQYF.

The rearrangement joins TRBV21-1 to TRBJ1-2. TRBV21-1 is recorded as a pseudogene. The CDR3 extends over 15 amino acids. The CDR3 coding sequence is TGTGCCAGCAGCAGTGATAGAGGGAATCTCTATGGCTACACCTTC. As protein: CASSSDRGNLYGYTF.

The chain links TRBV4-3 to TRBJ2-7, with 8 bases that match TRBD1. The CDR3 is 18 amino acids. The germline gives CDR1 LGHNA, CDR2 YSLEER. After removal of 0 bases from V and 0 bases from J, the junction contained 10 bases not matched to a gene. The CDR3 DNA reads TGCGCCAGCAGCCAAGATAGTATTAGGGGACAGGACTCCTACGAGCAGTACTTC. Protein sequence: CASSQDSIRGQDSYEQYF.

The V gene is TRBV4-3, the J gene TRBJ1-6, with 11 nucleotides matching TRBD1. The CDR3 has 16 amino acids. J was trimmed by 9 bases and V by 1 base; bases with no gene match: 5. CDR1 and CDR2 from the germline V gene are LGHNA and YSLEER. DNA of the CDR3: TGCGCCAGCAGCCAAGCGCCGGGACAGGGGGGTTCACCCCTCCACTTT. This sequence encodes CASSQAPGQGGSPLHF.

About this clone itself: Within the sample, other DNA sequences also encode this same CDR3. V and J are TRBV29-1 and TRBJ2-7; D gene unclear. From germline, CDR1 is SQVTM and CDR2 ANQGSEA. The CDR3 has 11 amino acids. Trimming pared 0 bases from V and 3 bases from J, leaving 3 bases between. The CDR3, as DNA: TGCAGCGTTGAAGAGAGCTACGAGCAGTACTTC. It encodes CSVEESYEQYF.